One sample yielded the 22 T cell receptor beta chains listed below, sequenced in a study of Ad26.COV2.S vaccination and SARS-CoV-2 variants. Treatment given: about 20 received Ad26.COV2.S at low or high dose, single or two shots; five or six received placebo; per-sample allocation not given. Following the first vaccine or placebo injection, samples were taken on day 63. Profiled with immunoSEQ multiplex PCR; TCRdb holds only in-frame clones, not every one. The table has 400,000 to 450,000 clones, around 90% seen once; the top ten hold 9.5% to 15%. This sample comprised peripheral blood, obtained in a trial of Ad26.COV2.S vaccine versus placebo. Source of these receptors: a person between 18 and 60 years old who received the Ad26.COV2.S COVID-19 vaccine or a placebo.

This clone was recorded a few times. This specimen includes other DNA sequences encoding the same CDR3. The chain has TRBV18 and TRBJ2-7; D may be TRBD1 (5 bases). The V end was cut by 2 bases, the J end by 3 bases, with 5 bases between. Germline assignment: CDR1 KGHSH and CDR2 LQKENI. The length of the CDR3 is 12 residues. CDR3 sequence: CASSPDSYEQYF. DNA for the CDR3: TGTGCCAGCTCACCAGACAGCTACGAGCAGTACTTC. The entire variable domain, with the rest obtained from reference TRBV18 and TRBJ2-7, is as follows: NAGVMQNPRHLVRRRGQEARLRCSPMKGHSHVYWYRQLPEEGLKFMVYLQKENIIDESGMPKERFSAEFPKEGPSILRIQQVVRGDSAAYFCASSPDSYEQYFGPGTRLTVT.

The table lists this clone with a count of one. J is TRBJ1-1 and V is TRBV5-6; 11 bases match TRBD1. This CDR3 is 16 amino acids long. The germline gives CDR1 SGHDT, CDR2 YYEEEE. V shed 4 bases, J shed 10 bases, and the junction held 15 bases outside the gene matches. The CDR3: CASSPTGQGVIKRAFF. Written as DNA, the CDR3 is TGTGCCAGCAGCCCGACGGGACAGGGGGTAATTAAAAGAGCTTTCTTT.

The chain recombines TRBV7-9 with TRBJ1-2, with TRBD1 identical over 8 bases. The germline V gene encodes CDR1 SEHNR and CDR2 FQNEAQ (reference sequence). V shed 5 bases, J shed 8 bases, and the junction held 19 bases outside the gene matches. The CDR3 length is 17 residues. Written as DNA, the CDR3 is TGTGCCAGCAGCGCTATTAGGACAGGGATAGAGATGAGAGGCTACACCTTC. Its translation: CASSAIRTGIEMRGYTF. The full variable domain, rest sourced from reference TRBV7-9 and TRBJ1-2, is DTGVSQNPRHKITKRGQNVTFRCDPISEHNRLYWYRQTLGQGPEFLTYFQNEAQLEKSRLLSDRFSAERPKGSFSTLEIQRTEQGDSAMYLCASSAIRTGIEMRGYTFGSGTRLTVV.

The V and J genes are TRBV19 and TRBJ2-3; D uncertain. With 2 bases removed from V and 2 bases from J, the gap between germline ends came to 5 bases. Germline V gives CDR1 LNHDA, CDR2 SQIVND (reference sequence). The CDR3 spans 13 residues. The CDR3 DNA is TGTGCCAGTAGTATACGGAACACAGATACGCAGTATTTT. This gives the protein CASSIRNTDTQYF.

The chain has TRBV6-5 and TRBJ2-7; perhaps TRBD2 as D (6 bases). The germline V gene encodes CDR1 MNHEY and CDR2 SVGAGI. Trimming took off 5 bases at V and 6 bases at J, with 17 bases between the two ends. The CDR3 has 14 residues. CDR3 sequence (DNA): TGTGCCAGCAGTCGACCGGGACTCCTAGGCGAGCAGTACTTC. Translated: CASSRPGLLGEQYF.

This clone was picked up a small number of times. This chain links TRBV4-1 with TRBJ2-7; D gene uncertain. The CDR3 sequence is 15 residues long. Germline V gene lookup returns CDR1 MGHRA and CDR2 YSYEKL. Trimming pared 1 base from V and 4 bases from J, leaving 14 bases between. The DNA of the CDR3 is TGCGCCAGCAGCCAAGGACTCGGCACCGATTACGAGCAGTACTTC. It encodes CASSQGLGTDYEQYF.

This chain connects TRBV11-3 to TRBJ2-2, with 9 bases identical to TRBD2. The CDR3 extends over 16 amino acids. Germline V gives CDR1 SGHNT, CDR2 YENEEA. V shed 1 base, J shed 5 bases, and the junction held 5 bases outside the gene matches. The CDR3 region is CASSLAPSGATGELFF. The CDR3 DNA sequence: TGTGCCAGCAGCTTAGCTCCTAGCGGGGCTACCGGGGAGCTGTTTTTT. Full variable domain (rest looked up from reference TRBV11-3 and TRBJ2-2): EAGVVQSPRYKIIEKKQPVAFWCNPISGHNTLYWYLQNLGQGPELLIRYENEEAVDDSQLPKDRFSAERLKGVDSTLKIQPAELGDSAVYLCASSLAPSGATGELFFGEGSRLTVL.

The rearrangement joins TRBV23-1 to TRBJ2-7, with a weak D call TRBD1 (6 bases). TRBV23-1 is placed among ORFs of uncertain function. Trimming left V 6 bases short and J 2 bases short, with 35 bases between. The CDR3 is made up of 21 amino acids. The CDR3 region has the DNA TGCGCCAGCAGCCCAGCCCACCCCCGGATCCCAACAGGGAAGATAACCTACGAGCAGTACTTC. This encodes CASSPAHPRIPTGKITYEQYF.

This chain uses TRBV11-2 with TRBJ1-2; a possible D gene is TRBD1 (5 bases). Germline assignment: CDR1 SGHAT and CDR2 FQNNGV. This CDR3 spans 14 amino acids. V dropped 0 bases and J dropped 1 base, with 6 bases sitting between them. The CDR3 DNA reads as TGTGCCAGCAGCTTAGATGGGGGTAACTATGGCTACACCTTC. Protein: CASSLDGGNYGYTF.

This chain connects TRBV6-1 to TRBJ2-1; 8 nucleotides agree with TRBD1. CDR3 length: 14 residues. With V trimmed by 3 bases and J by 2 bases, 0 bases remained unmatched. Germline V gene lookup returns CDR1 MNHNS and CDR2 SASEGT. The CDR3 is CASSETGAYNEQFF. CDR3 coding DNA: TGTGCCAGCAGTGAGACAGGGGCCTACAATGAGCAGTTCTTC.

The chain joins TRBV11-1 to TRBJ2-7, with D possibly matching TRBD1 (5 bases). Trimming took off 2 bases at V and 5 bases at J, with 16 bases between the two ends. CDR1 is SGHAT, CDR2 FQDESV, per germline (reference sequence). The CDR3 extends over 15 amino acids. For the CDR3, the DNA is TGTGCCAGCAGCTTATTCGGTGGGGCGCAGAACGAGCAGTACTTC. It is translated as CASSLFGGAQNEQYF.

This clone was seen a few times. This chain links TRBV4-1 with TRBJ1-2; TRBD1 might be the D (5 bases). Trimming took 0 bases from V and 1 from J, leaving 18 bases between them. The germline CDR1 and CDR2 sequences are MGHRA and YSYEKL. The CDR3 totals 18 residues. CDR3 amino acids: CASSQDLTGRTINYGYTF. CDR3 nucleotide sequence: TGCGCCAGCAGCCAAGATCTGACGGGACGGACAATTAACTATGGCTACACCTTC.

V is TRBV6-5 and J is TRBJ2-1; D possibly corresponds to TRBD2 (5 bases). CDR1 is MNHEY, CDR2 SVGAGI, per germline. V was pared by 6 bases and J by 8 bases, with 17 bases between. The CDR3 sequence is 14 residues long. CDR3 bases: TGTGCCAGCAGCCCATGGTGGGAGTTACATGAGCAGTTCTTC. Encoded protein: CASSPWWELHEQFF.

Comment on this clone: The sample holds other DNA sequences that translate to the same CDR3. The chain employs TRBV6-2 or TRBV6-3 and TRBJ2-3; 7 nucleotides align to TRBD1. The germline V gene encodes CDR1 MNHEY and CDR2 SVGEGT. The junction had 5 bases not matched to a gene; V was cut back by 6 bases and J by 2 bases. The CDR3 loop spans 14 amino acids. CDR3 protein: CASSRDSFTDTQYF. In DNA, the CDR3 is TGTGCCAGCAGCAGGGACAGTTTCACAGATACGCAGTATTTT.

Written as DNA, the CDR3 is TGTGCCAGCAGCTTGGAGGGGAGCAATCAGCCCCAGCATTTT. Its protein is CASSLEGSNQPQHF. The chain is built from TRBV5-5 and TRBJ1-5, with D tentatively TRBD1 (5 bases). The CDR3 is 14 residues long. V was trimmed by 0 bases and J by 1 base, leaving 5 bases between them. Germline V gives CDR1 SGHKS, CDR2 YYEKEE (reference sequence). Based on the CDR3 plus reference TRBV5-5 and TRBJ1-5, the full variable domain is DAGVTQSPTHLIKTRGQQVTLRCSPISGHKSVSWYQQVLGQGPQFIFQYYEKEERGRGNFPDRFSARQFPNYSSELNVNALLLGDSALYLCASSLEGSNQPQHFGDGTRLSIL.

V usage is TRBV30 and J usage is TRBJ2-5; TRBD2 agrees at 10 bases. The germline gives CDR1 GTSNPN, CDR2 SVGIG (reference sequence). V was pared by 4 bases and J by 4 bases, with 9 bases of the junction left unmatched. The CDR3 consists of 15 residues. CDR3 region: CAWNEAGGPAETQYF. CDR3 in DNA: TGTGCCTGGAATGAAGCGGGAGGGCCGGCAGAGACCCAGTACTTC.

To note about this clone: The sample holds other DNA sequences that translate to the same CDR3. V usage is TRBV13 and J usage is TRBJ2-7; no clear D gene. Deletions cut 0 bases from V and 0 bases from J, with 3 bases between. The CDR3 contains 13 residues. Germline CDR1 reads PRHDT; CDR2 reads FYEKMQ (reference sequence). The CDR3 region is CASSLGSSYEQYF. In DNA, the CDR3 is TGTGCCAGCAGCTTAGGGAGCTCCTACGAGCAGTACTTC. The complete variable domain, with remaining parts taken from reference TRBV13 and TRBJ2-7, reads AAGVIQSPRHLIKEKRETATLKCYPIPRHDTVYWYQQGPGQDPQFLISFYEKMQSDKGSIPDRFSAQQFSDYHSELNMSSLELGDSALYFCASSLGSSYEQYFGPGTRLTVT.

The CDR3 region has the DNA TGCGCCAGCAGCCAAGATTTCCCGGTCGTTCCTTCGGTAGCCGGGGAGCTGTTTTTT. Protein: CASSQDFPVVPSVAGELFF. The chain has TRBV4-3 and TRBJ2-2, with no clear D. CDR1 is LGHNA, CDR2 YSLEER, per germline. The CDR3 consists of 19 residues. The V gene lost 0 bases and the J gene lost 6 bases, with 23 bases spanning the gap.

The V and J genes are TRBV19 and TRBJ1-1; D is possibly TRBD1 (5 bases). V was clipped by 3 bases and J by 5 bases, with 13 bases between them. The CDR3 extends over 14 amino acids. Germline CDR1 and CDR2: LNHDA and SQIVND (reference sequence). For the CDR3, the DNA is TGTGCCAGTAGTATTGGGGCCTTCCAGACTGAAGCTTTCTTT. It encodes CASSIGAFQTEAFF.

This CDR3 is CASSISAGGYEAFF. CDR3 coding DNA: TGTGCCAGCAGTATTTCCGCAGGGGGCTATGAAGCTTTCTTT. The chain has TRBV27 and TRBJ1-1, with 8 positions matching TRBD1. Germline V gene data show CDR1 as MNHEY and CDR2 as SMNVEV (reference sequence). The V and J ends lost 5 bases and 7 bases, in that order; junction bases with no gene match: 9. The CDR3 loop spans 14 amino acids.

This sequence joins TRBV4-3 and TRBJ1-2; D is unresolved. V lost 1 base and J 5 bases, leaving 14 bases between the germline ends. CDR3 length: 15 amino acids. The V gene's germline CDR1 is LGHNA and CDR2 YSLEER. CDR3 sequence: CASSQGEGGIYGYTF. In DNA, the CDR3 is TGCGCCAGCAGCCAAGGGGAAGGAGGAATTTATGGCTACACCTTC.

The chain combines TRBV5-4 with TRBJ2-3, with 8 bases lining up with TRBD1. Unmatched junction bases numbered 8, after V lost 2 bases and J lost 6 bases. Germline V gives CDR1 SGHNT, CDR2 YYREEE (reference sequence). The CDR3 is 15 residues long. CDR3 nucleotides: TGTGCCAGCAGCTTCCTAGGGACAGGAGGGGATACGCAGTATTTT. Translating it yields CASSFLGTGGDTQYF.